The rows below give T cell receptor beta chains drawn from one sample of a study of CD8+ T cells in alopecia areata. Assay: immunoSEQ multiplex PCR; the TCRdb copy retains only in-frame clones and omits some. This repertoire shows some 190,000 clones, approximately 67% found once; its top ten account for 1.3%. Sample: CD4+ T cells sorted from blood, taken around week 49, from a patient treated with tofacitinib. Receptors were obtained from a human donor with alopecia areata. Both conserved end residues are part of each CDR3. D genes are given only for firm matches. Part of the rows lack a size; the others show once, few, many or a class for expanded clones.

.	TRBD2	TRBV5-1	TRBJ2-3	TGCGCCAGCAGCTTGTCTACACTAGCGCCTAGCACAGATACGCAGTATTTT	CASSLSTLAPSTDTQYF
.	TRBD1	TRBV9	TRBJ1-3	TGTGCCAGCAGCGTAGGGGAGACAGGGACAGGAAACACCATATATTTT	CASSVGETGTGNTIYF
.	TRBD1	TRBV10-3	TRBJ2-7	TGTGCCAGCAGTTATGGGGACAGGGGATACGAGCAGTACTTC	CASSYGDRGYEQYF
.	.	TRBV7-6	TRBJ2-7	TGTGCCAGCAGCCCGCTGGGGGGTGGCTACGAGCAGTACTTC	CASSPLGGGYEQYF
.	.	TRBV4-3	TRBJ1-1	TGCGCCAGCAGCCAAGACATTAAAAGAGCTGAAGCTTTCTTT	CASSQDIKRAEAFF
.	.	TRBV19	TRBJ1-2	TGTGCCAGTAGCGTGACAGGATGGGATGGCTACACCTTC	CASSVTGWDGYTF
.	.	TRBV29-1	TRBJ1-1	TGCAGCGTCCAGGGGAGGATGAACACTGAAGCTTTCTTT	CSVQGRMNTEAFF
.	TRBD2	TRBV7-7	TRBJ2-5	TGTGCCAGCAGCTCCCAGACTAGCGGGGGCCAAGAGACCCAGTACTTC	CASSSQTSGGQETQYF
.	.	TRBV6-5	TRBJ2-5	TGTGCCAGCAGTTACTCGGAGACCCAGTACTTC	CASSYSETQYF
.	.	TRBV29-1	TRBJ2-1	TGCAGCGTTGAAGATCCCGGCAATGAGCAGTTCTTC	CSVEDPGNEQFF
.	TRBD1	TRBV29-1	TRBJ2-1	TGCAGCGTTTCCAGGGGGAATGAGCAGTTCTTC	CSVSRGNEQFF
few	.	TRBV29-1	TRBJ1-1	TGCAGCGTTGCCCCGAAGGTTTCGAACACTGAAGCTTTCTTT	CSVAPKVSNTEAFF
.	.	TRBV25-1	TRBJ2-6	TGTGCCAGCAGTACCGCCTTCTCTGGGGCCAACGTCCTGACTTTC	CASSTAFSGANVLTF
few	.	TRBV6-4	TRBJ2-1	TGTGCCAGCAGTGACGGAACGAATGAGCAGTTCTTC	CASSDGTNEQFF
.	.	TRBV2	TRBJ2-2	TGTGCCAGCAGTGACGTTGGGCAGGAGGGCGGGGAGCTGTTTTTT	CASSDVGQEGGELFF
few	.	TRBV29-1	TRBJ2-3	TGCAGCGTGGGACACGTCTTAACAGATACGCAGTATTTT	CSVGHVLTDTQYF
.	TRBD1	TRBV27	TRBJ2-7	TGTGCCAGCAAGCAGGGACAGGGATTGGGAGAGCAGTACTTC	CASKQGQGLGEQYF
.	.	TRBV14	TRBJ2-3	TGTGCCAGCGGGTTCGGCGGGGACACAGATACGCAGTATTTT	CASGFGGDTDTQYF
.	.	TRBV7-9	TRBJ2-5	TGTGCCAGCAGCGACCGGGCCTCTCAGGAGACCCAGTACTTC	CASSDRASQETQYF
few	TRBD1	TRBV7-2	TRBJ2-2	TGTGCCAGCAGCTTAATACAGGGGGCAACCGGGGAGCTGTTTTTT	CASSLIQGATGELFF
.	.	TRBV4-1	TRBJ2-1	TGCGCCAGCAGCCAAGAACCAGGGAGAAGCTCCTACAATGAGCAGTTCTTC	CASSQEPGRSSYNEQFF
.	.	TRBV15	TRBJ1-1	TGTGCCACCAGCAGAGATCGGGTGGCTGTTGAAGCTTTCTTT	CATSRDRVAVEAFF
few	TRBD2	TRBV11-2	TRBJ2-2	TGTGCCAGCAGCCGCTCGGGACTAGCGGGGGGCCTTAACACCGGGGAGCTGTTTTTT	CASSRSGLAGGLNTGELFF
.	.	TRBV11-2	TRBJ2-2	TGTGCCAGCAGGAGGACGGGGGCGACCGGGGAGCTGTTTTTT	CASRRTGATGELFF
.	.	TRBV2	TRBJ2-4	TGTGCCAGCAACGGGATTATGGCCAAAAACATTCAGTACTTC	CASNGIMAKNIQYF
.	.	TRBV5-1	TRBJ2-7	TGCGCCAGCAGCTTGGCATCGGGCTACGAGCAGTACTTC	CASSLASGYEQYF
.	TRBD2	TRBV7-2	TRBJ2-3	TGTGCCAGCAGCTTAACTAGCGGGGGGGGCACAGATACGCAGTATTTT	CASSLTSGGGTDTQYF
few	TRBD1	TRBV19	TRBJ2-1	TGTGCCAGTAACTCCCGACAGGGAAGGCATGAGCAGTTCTTC	CASNSRQGRHEQFF
few	.	TRBV28	TRBJ2-7	TGTGCCAGCTCCGACAGCTACGAGCAGTACTTC	CASSDSYEQYF
.	.	TRBV29-1	TRBJ2-3	TGCAGCGTTCAATCTAGCACAGATACGCAGTATTTT	CSVQSSTDTQYF
.	.	TRBV7-2	TRBJ2-7	TGTGCCAGCAGCCGAAGCTCGACCGGCCCCGAGCAGTACTTC	CASSRSSTGPEQYF
.	.	TRBV30	TRBJ2-1	TGTGCCTGGAAAAGTTTTGATGAGCAGTTCTTC	CAWKSFDEQFF
.	.	TRBV15	TRBJ1-1	TGTGCCACCAGCAAGTCTACTAAAAAGAACACTGAAGCTTTCTTT	CATSKSTKKNTEAFF
few	.	TRBV7-6	TRBJ2-6	TGTGCCAGCAGCCTTACAGTCTCTGGGGCCAACGTCCTGACTTTC	CASSLTVSGANVLTF
.	.	TRBV6-5	TRBJ2-1	TGTGCCAGCGAGGACCATTACAATGAGCAGTTCTTC	CASEDHYNEQFF
few	TRBD1	TRBV29-1	TRBJ2-7	TGCAGCGTCACAGGGGGCTACGAGCAGTACTTC	CSVTGGYEQYF
.	.	TRBV29-1	TRBJ1-2	TGCAGCGCCCAGAAACCGCCCGCTAACTATGGCTACACCTTC	CSAQKPPANYGYTF
.	.	TRBV30	TRBJ1-6	TGTGCCTGGAGTCTTAACAGGGATTCACCCCTCCACTTT	CAWSLNRDSPLHF
.	.	TRBV6-6	TRBJ1-4	TGTGCCAGCAGTTGGGGTAATGAAAAACTGTTTTTT	CASSWGNEKLFF